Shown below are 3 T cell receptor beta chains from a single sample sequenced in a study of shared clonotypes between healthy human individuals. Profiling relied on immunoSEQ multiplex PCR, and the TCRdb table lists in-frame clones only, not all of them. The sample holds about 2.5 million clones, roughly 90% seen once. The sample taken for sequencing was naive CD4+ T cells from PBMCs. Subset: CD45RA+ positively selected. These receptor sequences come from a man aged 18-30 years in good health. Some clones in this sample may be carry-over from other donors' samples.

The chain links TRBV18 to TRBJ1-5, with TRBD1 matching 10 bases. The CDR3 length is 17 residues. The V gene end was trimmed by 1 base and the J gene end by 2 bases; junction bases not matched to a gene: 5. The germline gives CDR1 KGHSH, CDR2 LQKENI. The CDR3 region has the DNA TGTGCCAGCTCACCACGACAGGGGGCGTTGGGCAATCAGCCCCAGCATTTT. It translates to CASSPRQGALGNQPQHF. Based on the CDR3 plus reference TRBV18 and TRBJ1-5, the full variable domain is NAGVMQNPRHLVRRRGQEARLRCSPMKGHSHVYWYRQLPEEGLKFMVYLQKENIIDESGMPKERFSAEFPKEGPSILRIQQVVRGDSAAYFCASSPRQGALGNQPQHFGDGTRLSIL.

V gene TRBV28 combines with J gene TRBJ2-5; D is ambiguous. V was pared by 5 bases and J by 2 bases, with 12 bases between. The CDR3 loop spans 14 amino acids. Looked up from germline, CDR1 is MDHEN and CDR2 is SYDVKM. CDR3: CASSPVMGQETQYF. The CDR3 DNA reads TGTGCCAGCAGTCCAGTCATGGGTCAAGAGACCCAGTACTTC.

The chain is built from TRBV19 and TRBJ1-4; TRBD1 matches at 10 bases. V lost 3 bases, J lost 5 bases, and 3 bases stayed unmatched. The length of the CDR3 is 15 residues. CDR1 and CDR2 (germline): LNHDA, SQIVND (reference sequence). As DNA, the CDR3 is TGTGCCAGTAGTATGGTGGACAGGGGGAATGAAAAACTGTTTTTT. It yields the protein CASSMVDRGNEKLFF.